The clone carrying this T cell receptor beta chain was seen ten or more times. Germline lookup yields CDR1 DFQATT and CDR2 SNEGSKA (reference sequence). The length of the CDR3 is 18 residues. The ends lost 3 bases at V and 4 bases at J; junction bases unmatched: 14. The data belong to a study of T cells in Graves' hyperthyroidism and ophthalmopathy. Amplified TCR beta CDR3 regions derived from RNA transcripts. First-round RT-PCR targeting the TCR CDR3 was performed with the HTBI primer set. One entry per CDR3 protein results from TCRdb running MiXCR on the multiplex PCR reads. The table has about 610,000 distinct CDR3 sequences, 16% seen once; the top ten hold less than 3.5%.

The sample was blood. This sequence was found in a woman in her thirties or forties with Graves' ophthalmopathy. The V gene is TRBV20-1, the J gene TRBJ2-7, with 14 bases identical to TRBD2. CDR3 residues: CSASPRTSGRREGYEQYF. CDR3 DNA: TGCAGTGCTAGCCCCCGGACTAGCGGGAGGCGGGAGGGATACGAGCAGTACTTC.